The subject of this entry is one TCR beta chain. Its specificity is unknown. The CDR3 runs to 15 residues. Trimming cost V 8 bases and J 0 bases; bases outside gene matches: 9. Per germline, CDR1 DFQATT and CDR2 SNEGSKA (reference sequence). This sample is part of a study of vaccination and CD4 T cells after COVID-19. About the research overall: Samples were taken after vaccination, a median of around 67 days after dose two, with a range of 14 to 241. Three convalescent patients gave samples at day 14 post-vaccination, and they were sampled again at days 161 to 241 post-vaccination. General observations from the study: Clonotypes reactive to SARS-CoV-2 had a median that went up from approximately 21 to 40, but not significantly.

Described time point: late sampling 161 to 241 days after vaccination in three convalescent patients. Treatment of the sample: roughly 10-day PBMC culture with coronavirus spike peptide pools or control peptides (ViraFEST assay). ViraFEST used peptide pools to expand antigen-specific T cells and subsequently sequenced their TCRs. CD4+ T cells that had been cultured provided DNA sequenced with the Oncomine TCR Beta short-read assay. TCRdb independently ran MiXCR on the PCR reads; one entry per CDR3 protein. The sample has 15,000 to 20,000 distinct CDR3 sequences, around 50% seen once. The sequence was obtained from a human donor who had recovered from COVID-19. Material: CD4+ T cells from blood, cultured in vitro, obtained about 7 months after SARS-CoV-2 vaccination. The chain combines TRBV20-1 with TRBJ2-3; 9 positions agree with TRBD2. CDR3 amino acids: CSMIASGTSTDTQYF. The DNA for the CDR3 is TGCAGTATGATTGCTAGCGGGACTAGCACAGATACGCAGTATTTT.